Shown below are 11 T cell receptor beta chains from a single sample sequenced in a study of neurological immune-mediated disorders. TCRdb passed the 5' RACE reads through MiXCR, listing each CDR3 protein once. The sample shows about 46,000 distinct CDR3 sequences, roughly 3.2% of them seen only once. Material for sequencing was PBMCs. Receptor source: a woman in her 50s with multiple sclerosis.

This clonotype was counted at least ten times. The chain is built from TRBV5-1 and TRBJ2-2; 9 nucleotides align to TRBD2. The CDR3 is 18 residues long. Germline trimming cut 1 base from V and 1 base from J; bases unmatched to any gene: 8. Germline-derived CDR1 and CDR2 are SGHRS and YFSETQ. In nucleotides, the CDR3 is TGCGCCAGCAGCTTGTCGCGGGGGGGTCCTCTGAACACCGGGGAGCTGTTTTTT. Translated, it gives CASSLSRGGPLNTGELFF.

In this sample, this clonotype turned up many times. The rearrangement links TRBV12-3 or TRBV12-4 to TRBJ2-2; 10 bases map to TRBD2. The CDR3 consists of 19 residues. J gave up 4 bases and V 7 bases, and 18 bases lay outside the gene matches. The CDR3 sequence: CASTLWASGRLAPTGELFF. As DNA, the CDR3 is TGTGCCAGCACTCTTTGGGCTAGCGGGAGATTAGCACCCACCGGGGAGCTGTTTTTT.

This clonotype was seen many times. The rearrangement links TRBV24-1 to TRBJ2-3, with D maybe TRBD2 (5 bases). The germline V gene has CDR1 KGHDR and CDR2 SFDVKD. V was shortened by 4 bases and J by 2 bases, with 15 bases between the two germline ends. CDR3 length equals 16 residues. The CDR3 nucleotides are TGTGCCACCAGTGACTCGACTACTATCTTCACAGATACGCAGTATTTT. Protein sequence: CATSDSTTIFTDTQYF.

This clonotype was observed many times. This chain joins TRBV7-2 and TRBJ2-7, with D uncertain. V shed 2 bases and J shed 0 bases, with 8 bases lying between them. This CDR3 has 14 amino acids. Germline V gives CDR1 SGHTA, CDR2 FQGNSA. This CDR3 is CASSLIPGSYEQYV. DNA for the CDR3: TGTGCCAGCAGCTTAATTCCCGGCTCCTACGAGCAGTACGTC.

The table lists this clonotype with many counts. The chain links TRBV20-1 to TRBJ2-5, with TRBD2 identical over 12 bases. Germline trimming cut 0 bases from V and 2 bases from J; bases unmatched to any gene: 1. The CDR3 is made up of 15 amino acids. From germline, CDR1 is DFQATT and CDR2 SNEGSKA (reference sequence). This CDR3 is CSARDLAGGQETQYF. The CDR3 bases are TGCAGTGCTAGAGATCTAGCGGGGGGGCAAGAGACCCAGTACTTC.

This clonotype was picked up many times. CDR3 protein: CASSPRTGTANTGELFF. The CDR3, as DNA: TGTGCCAGCTCACCGCGTACCGGGACGGCCAACACCGGGGAGCTGTTTTTT. This chain links TRBV18 with TRBJ2-2; D possibly matches TRBD1 or TRBD2 (5 bases each). CDR3 length: 17 amino acids. CDR1 and CDR2 (germline): KGHSH, LQKENI. Trimming removed 3 bases from V and 2 bases from J, with 16 bases in between.

This clonotype was found many times. Here the CDR3 reads CASTRFSTDTQYF. The CDR3, as DNA: TGTGCCAGCACACGGTTTAGCACAGATACGCAGTATTTT. The V call is TRBV12-3 or TRBV12-4, the J call TRBJ2-3; D not resolved. Trimming removed 7 bases at V and 0 bases at J, with 8 bases between. This CDR3 is built from 13 residues.

The sample holds many counts of this clonotype. V usage is TRBV4-2 and J usage is TRBJ2-2, with TRBD1 matching over 8 bases. This CDR3 spans 14 amino acids. Losses at the gene ends were 3 bases for V and 4 bases for J; bases not matched to a gene: 1. The V gene's germline CDR1 is LGHNA and CDR2 YNFKEQ. CDR3 bases: TGTGCCAGCAGCCACGGGACAGGCACCGGGGAGCTGTTTTTT. This codes for CASSHGTGTGELFF.

This clonotype was detected ten times or more. The chain is built from TRBV20-1 and TRBJ2-4; possible D gene TRBD2, 5 bases. The CDR3 sequence is 13 residues long. The V end was cut by 6 bases, the J end by 11 bases, with 20 bases between. Germline V gene lookup returns CDR1 DFQATT and CDR2 SNEGSKA (reference sequence). Here the CDR3 reads CSAATRVRGFQYF. CDR3 nucleotides: TGCAGTGCCGCGACCCGAGTACGGGGATTTCAGTACTTC.

This clonotype was counted many times. J is TRBJ2-5 and V is TRBV27, with 8 bases fitting TRBD1. V lost 2 bases, J lost 5 bases, and 7 bases stayed unmatched. The CDR3 extends over 15 amino acids. Germline V CDR1 and CDR2: MNHEY, SMNVEV (reference sequence). The CDR3 nucleotides read TGTGCCAGCAGTTTAACCCAGGGGGCTGGCGAGACCCAGTACTTC. Its protein is CASSLTQGAGETQYF.

The sample holds many counts of this clonotype. This rearrangement joins TRBV20-1 to TRBJ2-5, with no clear D. Trimming stripped 0 bases from V and 1 base from J, with 9 bases between. The CDR3 length is 14 residues. Germline assignment: CDR1 DFQATT and CDR2 SNEGSKA (reference sequence). The CDR3 coding sequence is TGCAGTGCTAGAGAAGGACGCCGCCAAGAGACCCAGTACTTC. Protein product: CSAREGRRQETQYF.